This T cell receptor (beta chain) was retrieved from a study of blood T cell repertoires in COVID-19. TCRdb's table, derived via immunoSEQ multiplex PCR, lists solely in-frame clones and lacks some. The sample records 150,000 to 200,000 clones, 70% to 90% being singletons. This receptor was taken from a human donor in a cohort sampled during active COVID-19. Sequencing was performed on peripheral blood.

CDR3 in amino acids: CASSQGRGGYNEQFF. As DNA, the CDR3 is TGCGCCAGCAGCCAAGGGCGGGGGGGATACAATGAGCAGTTCTTC. The chain has TRBV4-1 and TRBJ2-1; 9 nucleotides align to TRBD2. Germline V gene sequence: CDR1 MGHRA, CDR2 YSYEKL. This CDR3 is 15 amino acids long. V trimming: 1 base; J trimming: 4 bases; junction bases outside the gene matches: 2.